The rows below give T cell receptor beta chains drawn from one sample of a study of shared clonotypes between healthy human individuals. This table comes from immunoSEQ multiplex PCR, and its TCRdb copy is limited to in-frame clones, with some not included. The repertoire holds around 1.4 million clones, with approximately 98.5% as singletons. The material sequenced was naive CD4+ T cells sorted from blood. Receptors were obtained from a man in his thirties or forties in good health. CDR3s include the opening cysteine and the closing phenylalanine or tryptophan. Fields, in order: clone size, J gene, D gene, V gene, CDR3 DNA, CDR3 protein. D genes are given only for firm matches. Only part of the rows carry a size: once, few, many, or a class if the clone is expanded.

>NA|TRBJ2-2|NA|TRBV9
TGTGCCAGCAGCTCGATTGGGAGAAGGGGCAGCACCGGGGAGCTGTTTTTT
CASSSIGRRGSTGELFF
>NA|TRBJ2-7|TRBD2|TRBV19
TGTGCCAGTAGTATCGGACTAGGGACCTACGAGCAGTACTTC
CASSIGLGTYEQYF
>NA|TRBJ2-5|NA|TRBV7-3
TGTGCCAGCAGCTTAAGACCAGGTTGGGAGACCCAGTACTTC
CASSLRPGWETQYF
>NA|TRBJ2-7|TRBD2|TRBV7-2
TGTGCCAGCAGCATTATCCTAGCGGGAGTGGTTGGCGAGCAGTACTTC
CASSIILAGVVGEQYF
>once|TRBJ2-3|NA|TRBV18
TGTGCCAGCTCAACAGGGTTGGGGACAGATACGCAGTATTTT
CASSTGLGTDTQYF
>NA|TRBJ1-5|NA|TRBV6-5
TGTGCCAGCAGTTACCGGGTGTCAAGCAATCAGCCCCAGCATTTT
CASSYRVSSNQPQHF
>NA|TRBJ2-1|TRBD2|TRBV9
TGTGCCAGCAGCGTAAGGTCGTCTAGCGGGAAAAACAATGAGCAGTTCTTC
CASSVRSSSGKNNEQFF
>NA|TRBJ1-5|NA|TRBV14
TGTGCCAGCAGCCAAGATTTATCCCCAGGGAGCCCTCGGCATTTT
CASSQDLSPGSPRHF
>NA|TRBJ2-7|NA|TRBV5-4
TGTGCCAGCACCCGTCCTGGGGGCCTTGCCCACGAGCAGTACTTC
CASTRPGGLAHEQYF
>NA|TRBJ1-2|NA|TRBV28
TGTGCCAGCAGTATGACTATAGCGGGGAACTTCTATGGCTACACCTTC
CASSMTIAGNFYGYTF
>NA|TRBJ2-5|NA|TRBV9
TGTGCCAGCACGTACGACCAAGAGACCCAGTACTTC
CASTYDQETQYF
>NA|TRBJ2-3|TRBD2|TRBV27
TGTGCCAGCAGTCTCCTACTAGCGGGAGCTTCAGATACGCAGTATTTT
CASSLLLAGASDTQYF
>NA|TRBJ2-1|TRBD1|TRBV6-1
TGTGCCAGCAGTGAATTTAGACAGGGGCCTTACAATGAGCAGTTCTTC
CASSEFRQGPYNEQFF
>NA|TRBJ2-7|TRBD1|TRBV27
TGTGCCAGCAGTCCACAGGGGATCGGGTCCCAATCACGGGAGCAGTACTTC
CASSPQGIGSQSREQYF
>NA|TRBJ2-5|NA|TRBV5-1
TGCGCCAGCAGCTTGGCCAGCAACCAAGAGACCCAGTACTTC
CASSLASNQETQYF
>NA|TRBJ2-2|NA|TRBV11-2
TGTGCCAGCAGCCCTGGTAGCGGGGAGCTGTTTTTT
CASSPGSGELFF
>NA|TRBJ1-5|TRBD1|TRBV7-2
TGTGCCAGCAGCATAGGTGCGACAGGGTATCAGCCCCAGCATTTT
CASSIGATGYQPQHF
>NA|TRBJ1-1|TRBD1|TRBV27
TGTGCCAGCAGTTTGGTGACCACAGGGGGGGAAGCTTTCTTT
CASSLVTTGGEAFF
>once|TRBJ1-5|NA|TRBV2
TGTACCACCAACAGGGACGGCAATCAGCCCCAGCATTTT
CTTNRDGNQPQHF
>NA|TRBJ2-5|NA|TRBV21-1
TGTGCCAGCAGCAATCGGCAGGGGCTATTGGCTGAGACCCAGTACTTC
CASSNRQGLLAETQYF
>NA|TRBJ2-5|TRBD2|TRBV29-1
TGCAGCGGTCTAGCGGGAGTGGGAGAGACCCAGTACTTC
CSGLAGVGETQYF
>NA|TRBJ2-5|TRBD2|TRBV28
TGTGCCATCCGCAGTAGCGGGAGGGGAGAGACCCAGTACTTC
CAIRSSGRGETQYF
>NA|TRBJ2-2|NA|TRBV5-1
TGCGCCAGCAGTCGGGTGGACGCGAACACCGGGGAGCTGTTTTTT
CASSRVDANTGELFF
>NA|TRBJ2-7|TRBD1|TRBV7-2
TGTGCCAGCAGCAGTCGACAGGGGAAAGGTTACGAGCAGTACTTC
CASSSRQGKGYEQYF
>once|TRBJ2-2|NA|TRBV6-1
TGTGCCAGCAGTCCCCGAACAAACACCGGGGAGCTGTTTTTT
CASSPRTNTGELFF